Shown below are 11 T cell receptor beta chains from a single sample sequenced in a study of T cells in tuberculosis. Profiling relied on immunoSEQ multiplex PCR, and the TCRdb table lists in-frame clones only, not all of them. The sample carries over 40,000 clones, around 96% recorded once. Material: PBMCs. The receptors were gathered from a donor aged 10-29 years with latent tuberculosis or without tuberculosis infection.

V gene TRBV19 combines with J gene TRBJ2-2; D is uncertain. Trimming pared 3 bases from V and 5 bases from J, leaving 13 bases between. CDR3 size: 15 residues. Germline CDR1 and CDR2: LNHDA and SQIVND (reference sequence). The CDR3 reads CASSIYGIQTGELFF. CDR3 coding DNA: TGTGCCAGTAGTATTTATGGCATACAAACCGGGGAGCTGTTTTTT.

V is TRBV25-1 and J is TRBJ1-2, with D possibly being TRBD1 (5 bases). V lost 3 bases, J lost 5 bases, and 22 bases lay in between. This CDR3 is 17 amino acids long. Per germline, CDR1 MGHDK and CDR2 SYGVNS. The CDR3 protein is CASSDISPTAGFYGYTF. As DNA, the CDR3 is TGTGCCAGCAGTGATATCTCTCCGACGGCAGGGTTTTATGGCTACACCTTC.

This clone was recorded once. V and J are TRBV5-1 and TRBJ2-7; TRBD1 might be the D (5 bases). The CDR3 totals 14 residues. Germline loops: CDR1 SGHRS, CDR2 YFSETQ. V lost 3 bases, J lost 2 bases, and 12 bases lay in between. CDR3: CASSSPDSTYEQYF. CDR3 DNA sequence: TGCGCCAGCAGCTCACCAGACAGTACCTACGAGCAGTACTTC.

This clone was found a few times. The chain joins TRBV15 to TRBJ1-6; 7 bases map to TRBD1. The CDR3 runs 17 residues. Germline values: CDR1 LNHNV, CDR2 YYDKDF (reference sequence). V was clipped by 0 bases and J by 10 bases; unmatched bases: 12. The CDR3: CATSREKGQTTRSPLHF. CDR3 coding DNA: TGTGCCACCAGCAGAGAGAAGGGACAGACGACAAGGTCACCCCTCCACTTT.

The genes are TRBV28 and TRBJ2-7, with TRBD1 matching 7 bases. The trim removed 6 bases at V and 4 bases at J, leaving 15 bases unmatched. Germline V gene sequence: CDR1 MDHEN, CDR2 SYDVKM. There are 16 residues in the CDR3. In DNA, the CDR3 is TGTGCCAGCAGACCTTTCGGGACAGTGGTGGGGTACGAGCAGTACTTC. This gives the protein CASRPFGTVVGYEQYF.

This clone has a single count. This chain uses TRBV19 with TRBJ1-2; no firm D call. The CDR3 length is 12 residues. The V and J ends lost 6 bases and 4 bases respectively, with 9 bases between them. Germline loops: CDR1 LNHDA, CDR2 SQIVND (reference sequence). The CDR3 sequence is CASRRAVYGYTF. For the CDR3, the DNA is TGTGCCAGTAGGAGAGCGGTCTATGGCTACACCTTC.

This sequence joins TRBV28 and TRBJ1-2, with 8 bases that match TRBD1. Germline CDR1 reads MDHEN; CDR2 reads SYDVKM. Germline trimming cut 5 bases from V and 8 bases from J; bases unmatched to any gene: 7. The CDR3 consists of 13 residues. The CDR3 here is CASSTTGAEGYTF. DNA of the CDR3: TGTGCCAGCAGTACGACAGGGGCGGAGGGCTACACCTTC.

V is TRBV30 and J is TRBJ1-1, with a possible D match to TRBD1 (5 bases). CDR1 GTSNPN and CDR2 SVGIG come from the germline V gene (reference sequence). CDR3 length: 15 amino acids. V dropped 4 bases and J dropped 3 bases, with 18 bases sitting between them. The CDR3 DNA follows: TGTGCCTGGAACCCCCTCCACAGGTATGACACTGAAGCTTTCTTT. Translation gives CAWNPLHRYDTEAFF.

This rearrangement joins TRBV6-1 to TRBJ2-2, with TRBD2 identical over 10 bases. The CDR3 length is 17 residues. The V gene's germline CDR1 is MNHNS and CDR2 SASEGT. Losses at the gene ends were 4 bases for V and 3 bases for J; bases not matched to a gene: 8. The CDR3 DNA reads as TGTGCCAGCAGTGCTCTAAGCGGGGGGGCCTACACCGGGGAGCTGTTTTTT. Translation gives CASSALSGGAYTGELFF.

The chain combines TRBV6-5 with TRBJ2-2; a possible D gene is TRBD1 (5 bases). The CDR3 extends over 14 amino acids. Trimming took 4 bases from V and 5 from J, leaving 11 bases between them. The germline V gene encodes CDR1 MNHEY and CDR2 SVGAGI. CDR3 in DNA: TGTGCCAGCAGTTCAACAGGAAAAACCGGGGAGCTGTTTTTT. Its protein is CASSSTGKTGELFF.

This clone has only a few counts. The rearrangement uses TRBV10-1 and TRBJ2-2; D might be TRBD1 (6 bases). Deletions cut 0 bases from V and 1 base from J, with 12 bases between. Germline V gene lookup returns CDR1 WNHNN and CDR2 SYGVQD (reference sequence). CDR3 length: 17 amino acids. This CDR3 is CASSESKGRGNTGELFF. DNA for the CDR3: TGCGCCAGCAGTGAGTCGAAGGGCAGGGGGAACACCGGGGAGCTGTTTTTT.